This T cell receptor (beta chain) was sequenced in a study of blood T cell repertoires in COVID-19. CDR1 and CDR2 from the germline V gene are LGHDT and YNNKEL (reference sequence). V dropped 2 bases and J dropped 2 bases, with 9 bases sitting between them. The CDR3 totals 14 residues. TCRdb's copy holds only in-frame clones and misses some; the assay was immunoSEQ multiplex PCR. The sample records fewer than 300,000 clones, about 70% being singletons. The source of this sequence is a woman at least 80 years old with acute or convalescent COVID-19. The V and J genes are TRBV3-1 (or the pseudogene TRBV3-2) and TRBJ2-5; maybe TRBD1 (5 bases). Input material: peripheral blood. CDR3 residues: CASSQRQQQETQYF. The CDR3 DNA reads TGTGCCAGCAGCCAAAGACAGCAACAAGAGACCCAGTACTTC.